This T cell receptor beta chain was observed in a study of blood T cell repertoires in COVID-19. Turning to the study itself: The origin of the acute and convalescent COVID-19 samples was the United States, Italy and Spain. PBMCs, B-cell-depleted T cells, or T cells provided the cDNA or gDNA that made up the material.

The trim removed 5 bases at V and 2 bases at J, leaving 14 bases unmatched. CDR1 is MNHNY, CDR2 SVGAGI, per germline (reference sequence). This CDR3 spans 18 amino acids. Original analysis: Estimates of nucleated cell counts were drawn from the amplification of reference gene primers. The data were produced by immunoSEQ multiplex PCR, yet TCRdb's version contains in-frame clones alone and is incomplete. The V and J calls and clone size were taken over from that table, and D and trimming were inferred from the DNA. The repertoire has under 70,000 clones, approximately 90% of them found once; the top ten carry 5.5% to 7%.

The TCR was taken from a woman aged 70-85 years with acute or convalescent COVID-19. The rearrangement uses TRBV6-6 and TRBJ1-3; 8 positions agree with TRBD1. The specimen sequenced was peripheral blood. The CDR3 DNA follows: TGTGCCAGCAGTCCAAAGGCAGGGGGCGCGTCAACTGGAAACACCATATATTTT. Translation gives CASSPKAGGASTGNTIYF.